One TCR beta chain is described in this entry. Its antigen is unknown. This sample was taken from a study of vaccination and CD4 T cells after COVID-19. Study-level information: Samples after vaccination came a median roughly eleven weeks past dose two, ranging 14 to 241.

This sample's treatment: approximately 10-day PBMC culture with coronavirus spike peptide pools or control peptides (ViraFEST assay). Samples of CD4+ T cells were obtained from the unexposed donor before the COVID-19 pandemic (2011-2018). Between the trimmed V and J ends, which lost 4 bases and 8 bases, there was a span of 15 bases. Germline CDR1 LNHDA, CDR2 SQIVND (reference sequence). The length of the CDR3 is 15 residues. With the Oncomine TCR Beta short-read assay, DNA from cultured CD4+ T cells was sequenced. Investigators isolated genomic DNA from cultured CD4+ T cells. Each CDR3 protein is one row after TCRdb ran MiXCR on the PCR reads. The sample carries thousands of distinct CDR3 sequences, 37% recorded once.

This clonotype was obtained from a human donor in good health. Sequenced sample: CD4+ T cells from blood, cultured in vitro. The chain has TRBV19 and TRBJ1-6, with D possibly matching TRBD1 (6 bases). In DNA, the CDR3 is TGTGCCAGTAGTACAACAGGGAGACTTGATTCACCCCTCCACTTT. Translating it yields CASSTTGRLDSPLHF. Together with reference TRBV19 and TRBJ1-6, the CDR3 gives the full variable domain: DGGITQSPKYLFRKEGQNVTLSCEQNLNHDAMYWYRQDPGQGLRLIYYSQIVNDFQKGDIAEGYSVSREKKESFPLTVTSAQKNPTAFYLCASSTTGRLDSPLHFGNGTRLTVT.